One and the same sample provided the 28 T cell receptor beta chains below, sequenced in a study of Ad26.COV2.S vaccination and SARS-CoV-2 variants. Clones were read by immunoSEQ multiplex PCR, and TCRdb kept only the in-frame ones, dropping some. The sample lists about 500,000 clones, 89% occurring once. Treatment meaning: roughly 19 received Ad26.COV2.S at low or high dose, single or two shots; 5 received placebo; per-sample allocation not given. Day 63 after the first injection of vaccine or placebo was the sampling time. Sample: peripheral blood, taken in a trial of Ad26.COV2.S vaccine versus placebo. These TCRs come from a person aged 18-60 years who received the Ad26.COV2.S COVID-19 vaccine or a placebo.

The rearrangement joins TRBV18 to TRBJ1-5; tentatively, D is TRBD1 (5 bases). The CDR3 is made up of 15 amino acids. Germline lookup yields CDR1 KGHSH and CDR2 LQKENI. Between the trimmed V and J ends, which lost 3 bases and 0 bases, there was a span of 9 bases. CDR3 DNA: TGTGCCAGCTCACCTGACAGTTATAGCAATCAGCCCCAGCATTTT. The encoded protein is CASSPDSYSNQPQHF.

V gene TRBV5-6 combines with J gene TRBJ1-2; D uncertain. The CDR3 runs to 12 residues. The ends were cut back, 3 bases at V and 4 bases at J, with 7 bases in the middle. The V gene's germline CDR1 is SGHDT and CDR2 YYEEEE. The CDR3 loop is CASSSARYGYTF. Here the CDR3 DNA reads TGTGCCAGCAGCTCGGCCCGCTATGGCTACACCTTC.

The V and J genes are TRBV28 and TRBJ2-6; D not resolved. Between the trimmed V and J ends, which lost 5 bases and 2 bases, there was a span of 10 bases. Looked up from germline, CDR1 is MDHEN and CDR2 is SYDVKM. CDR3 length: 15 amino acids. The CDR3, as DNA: TGTGCCAGCAGTACAGCTGGGGCTGGGGCCAACGTCCTGACTTTC. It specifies CASSTAGAGANVLTF.

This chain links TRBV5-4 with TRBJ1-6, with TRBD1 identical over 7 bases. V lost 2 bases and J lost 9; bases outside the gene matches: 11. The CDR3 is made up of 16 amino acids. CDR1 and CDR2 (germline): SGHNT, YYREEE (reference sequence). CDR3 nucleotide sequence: TGTGCCAGCAGCTTTCGGGACAGTCTATCCGGTTCACCCCTCCACTTT. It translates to CASSFRDSLSGSPLHF.

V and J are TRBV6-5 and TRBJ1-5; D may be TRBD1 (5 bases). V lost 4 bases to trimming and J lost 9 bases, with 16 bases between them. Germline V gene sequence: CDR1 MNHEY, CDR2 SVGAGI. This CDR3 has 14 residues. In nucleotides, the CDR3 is TGTGCCAGCAGTTCGCGACAGTACGGTGGGCCCCAGCATTTT. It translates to CASSSRQYGGPQHF.

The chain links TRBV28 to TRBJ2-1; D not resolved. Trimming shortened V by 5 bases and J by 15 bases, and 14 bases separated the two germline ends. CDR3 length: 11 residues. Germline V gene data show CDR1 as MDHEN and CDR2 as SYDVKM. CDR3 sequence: CASSTELARFF. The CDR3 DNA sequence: TGTGCCAGCAGTACGGAATTAGCCCGGTTCTTC.

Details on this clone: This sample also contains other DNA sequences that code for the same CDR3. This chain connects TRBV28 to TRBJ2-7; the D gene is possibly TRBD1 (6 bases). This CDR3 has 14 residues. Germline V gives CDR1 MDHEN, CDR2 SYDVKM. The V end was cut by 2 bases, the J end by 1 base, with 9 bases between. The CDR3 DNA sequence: TGTGCCAGCAGTTTAAGTCAGGGGTCCTACGAGCAGTACTTC. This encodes CASSLSQGSYEQYF.

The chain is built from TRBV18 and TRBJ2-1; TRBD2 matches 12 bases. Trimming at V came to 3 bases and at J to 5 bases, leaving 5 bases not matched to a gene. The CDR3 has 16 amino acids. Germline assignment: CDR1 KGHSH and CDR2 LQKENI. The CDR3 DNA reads TGTGCCAGCTCACCTACTAGCGGGAGGAACCACAATGAGCAGTTCTTC. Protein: CASSPTSGRNHNEQFF.

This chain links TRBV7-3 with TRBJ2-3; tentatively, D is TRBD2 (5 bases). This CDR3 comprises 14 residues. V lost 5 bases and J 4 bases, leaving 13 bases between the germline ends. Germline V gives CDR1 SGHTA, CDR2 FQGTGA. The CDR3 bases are TGTGCCAGCAGCCAGAACGGACTTCCAGATACGCAGTATTTT. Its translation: CASSQNGLPDTQYF. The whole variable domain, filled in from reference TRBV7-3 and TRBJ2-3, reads GAGVSQTPSNKVTEKGKYVELRCDPISGHTALYWYRQSLGQGPEFLIYFQGTGAADDSGLPNDRFFAVRPEGSVSTLKIQRTERGDSAVYLCASSQNGLPDTQYFGPGTRLTVL.

The CDR3 bases are TGTGCCAGTAGTCCGGGATTTCACTCCTACGAGCAGTACTTC. Translating gives CASSPGFHSYEQYF. The chain has TRBV19 and TRBJ2-7; perhaps TRBD2 as D (5 bases). Trimming left V 5 bases short and J 0 bases short, with 11 bases between. This CDR3 is built from 14 residues. Germline CDR1 and CDR2: LNHDA and SQIVND (reference sequence). Full variable domain (rest looked up from reference TRBV19 and TRBJ2-7): DGGITQSPKYLFRKEGQNVTLSCEQNLNHDAMYWYRQDPGQGLRLIYYSQIVNDFQKGDIAEGYSVSREKKESFPLTVTSAQKNPTAFYLCASSPGFHSYEQYFGPGTRLTVT.

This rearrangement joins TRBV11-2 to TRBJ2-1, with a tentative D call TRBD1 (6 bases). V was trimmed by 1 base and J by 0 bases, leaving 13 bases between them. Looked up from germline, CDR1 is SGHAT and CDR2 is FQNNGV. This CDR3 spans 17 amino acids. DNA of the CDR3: TGTGCCAGCAGCTTAGCGAACAGGGTCACCTCCTACAATGAGCAGTTCTTC. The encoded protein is CASSLANRVTSYNEQFF.

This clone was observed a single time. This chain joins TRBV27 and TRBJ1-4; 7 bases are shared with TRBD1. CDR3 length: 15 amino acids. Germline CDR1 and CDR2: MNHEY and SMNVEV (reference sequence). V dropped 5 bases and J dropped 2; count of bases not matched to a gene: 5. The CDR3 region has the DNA TGTGCCAGCAGTAGACAGGGTAGGACTAATGAAAAACTGTTTTTT. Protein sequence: CASSRQGRTNEKLFF.

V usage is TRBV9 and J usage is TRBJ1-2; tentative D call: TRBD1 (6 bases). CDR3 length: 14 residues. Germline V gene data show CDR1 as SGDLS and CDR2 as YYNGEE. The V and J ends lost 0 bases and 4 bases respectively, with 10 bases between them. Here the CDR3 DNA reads TGTGCCAGCAGCGTAGACAGGGACTTCTATGGCTACACCTTC. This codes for CASSVDRDFYGYTF.

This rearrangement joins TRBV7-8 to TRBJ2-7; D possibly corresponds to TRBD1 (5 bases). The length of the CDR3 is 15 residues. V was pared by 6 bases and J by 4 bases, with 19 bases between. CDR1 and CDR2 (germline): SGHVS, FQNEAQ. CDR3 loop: CASSKRQIGVYEQYF. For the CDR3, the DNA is TGTGCCAGCAGTAAAAGACAGATTGGTGTTTACGAGCAGTACTTC.

Here the CDR3 DNA reads TGTGCCAGCAGCGTAGTTGGGAGCCGGCGCAATGAGCAGTTCTTC. This codes for CASSVVGSRRNEQFF. The V gene is TRBV9, the J gene TRBJ2-1; a weak D match, TRBD2 (5 bases). Germline assignment: CDR1 SGDLS and CDR2 YYNGEE. V gave up 0 bases and J gave up 6 bases, with 13 bases separating them. This CDR3 has 15 residues.

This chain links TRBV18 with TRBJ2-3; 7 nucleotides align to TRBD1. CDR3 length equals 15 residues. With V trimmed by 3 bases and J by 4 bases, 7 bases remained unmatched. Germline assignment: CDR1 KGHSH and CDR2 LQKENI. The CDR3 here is CASSPTGAGADTQYF. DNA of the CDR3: TGTGCCAGCTCACCTACAGGGGCTGGGGCAGATACGCAGTATTTT.

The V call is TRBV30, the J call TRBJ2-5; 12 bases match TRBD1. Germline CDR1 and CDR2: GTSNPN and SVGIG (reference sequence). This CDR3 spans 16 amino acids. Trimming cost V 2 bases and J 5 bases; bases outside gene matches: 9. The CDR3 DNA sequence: TGTGCCTGGAGTAGCCTTGGGACAGGGGGCAGGGAGACCCAGTACTTC. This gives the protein CAWSSLGTGGRETQYF.

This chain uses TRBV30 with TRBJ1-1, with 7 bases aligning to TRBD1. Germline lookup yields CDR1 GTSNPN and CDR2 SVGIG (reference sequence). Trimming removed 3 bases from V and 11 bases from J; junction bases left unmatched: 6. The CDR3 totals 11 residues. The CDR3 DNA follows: TGTGCCTGGAGCGAGGGGGCGAGGGCTTTCTTT. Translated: CAWSEGARAFF.

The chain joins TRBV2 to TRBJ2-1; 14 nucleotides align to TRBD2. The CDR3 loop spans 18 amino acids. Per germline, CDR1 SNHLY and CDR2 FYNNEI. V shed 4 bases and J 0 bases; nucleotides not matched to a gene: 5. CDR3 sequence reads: CASSVGLAGASSYNEQFF. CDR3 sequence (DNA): TGTGCCAGCAGTGTGGGACTAGCGGGAGCGAGCTCCTACAATGAGCAGTTCTTC.

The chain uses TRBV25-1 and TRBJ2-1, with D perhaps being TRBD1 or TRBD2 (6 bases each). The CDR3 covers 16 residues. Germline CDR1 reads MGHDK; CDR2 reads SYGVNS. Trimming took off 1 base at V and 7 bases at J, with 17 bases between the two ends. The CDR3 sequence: CASSEWDGGLVNEQFF. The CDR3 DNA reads TGTGCCAGCAGTGAATGGGACGGGGGCCTCGTGAATGAGCAGTTCTTC.

The CDR3 protein is CASSLVSVPGQGTGNTIYF. CDR3 nucleotide sequence: TGTGCCAGCAGCTTAGTTTCGGTACCGGGACAGGGGACTGGAAACACCATATATTTT. The chain is built from TRBV7-8 and TRBJ1-3, with 10 bases identical to TRBD1. V trimming: 1 base; J trimming: 2 bases; junction bases outside the gene matches: 11. Germline-derived CDR1 and CDR2 are SGHVS and FQNEAQ. The length of the CDR3 is 19 residues.

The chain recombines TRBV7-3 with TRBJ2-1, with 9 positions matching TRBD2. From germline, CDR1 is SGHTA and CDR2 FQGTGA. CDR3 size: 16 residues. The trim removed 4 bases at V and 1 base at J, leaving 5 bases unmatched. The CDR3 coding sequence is TGTGCCAGCAGCTCAGACACTAGCGGGTCCTACAATGAGCAGTTCTTC. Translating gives CASSSDTSGSYNEQFF. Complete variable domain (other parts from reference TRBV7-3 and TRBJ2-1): GAGVSQTPSNKVTEKGKYVELRCDPISGHTALYWYRQSLGQGPEFLIYFQGTGAADDSGLPNDRFFAVRPEGSVSTLKIQRTERGDSAVYLCASSSDTSGSYNEQFFGPGTRLTVL.

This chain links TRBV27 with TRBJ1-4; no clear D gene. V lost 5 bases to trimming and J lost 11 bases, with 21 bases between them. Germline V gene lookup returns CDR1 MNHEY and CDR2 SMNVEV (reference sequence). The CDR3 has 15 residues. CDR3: CASSTSRNWVGKLFF. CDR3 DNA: TGTGCCAGCAGTACTTCTCGCAATTGGGTTGGGAAACTGTTTTTT.

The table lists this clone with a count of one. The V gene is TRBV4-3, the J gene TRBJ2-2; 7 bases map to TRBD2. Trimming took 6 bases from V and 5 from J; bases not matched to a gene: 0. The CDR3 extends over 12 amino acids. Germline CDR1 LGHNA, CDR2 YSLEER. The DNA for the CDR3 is TGCGCCAGCAGGGGGGGGACCGGGGAGCTGTTTTTT. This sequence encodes CASRGGTGELFF.

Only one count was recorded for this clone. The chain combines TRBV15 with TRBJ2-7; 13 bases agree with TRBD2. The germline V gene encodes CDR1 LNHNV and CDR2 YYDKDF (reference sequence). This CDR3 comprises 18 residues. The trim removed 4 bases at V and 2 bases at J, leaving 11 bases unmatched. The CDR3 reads CATSTGLAGSNRAYEQYF. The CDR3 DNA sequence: TGTGCCACCAGCACGGGACTAGCGGGATCGAACAGAGCCTACGAGCAGTACTTC.

The CDR3 loop reads CASSQDSGDDHTGELFF. CDR3 nucleotide sequence: TGTGCCAGCAGCCAAGATAGCGGGGACGATCACACCGGGGAGCTGTTTTTT. The rearrangement joins TRBV3-1 (or the pseudogene TRBV3-2) to TRBJ2-2, with TRBD2 identical over 8 bases. This CDR3 has 17 residues. Germline V lookup: CDR1 LGHDT, CDR2 YNNKEL (reference sequence). V gave up 0 bases and J gave up 3 bases; unmatched junction bases: 6.

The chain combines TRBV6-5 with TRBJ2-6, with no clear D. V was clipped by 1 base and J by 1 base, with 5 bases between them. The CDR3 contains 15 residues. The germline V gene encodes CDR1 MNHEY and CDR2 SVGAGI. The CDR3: CASSYWESGANVLTF. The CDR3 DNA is TGTGCCAGCAGTTACTGGGAATCTGGGGCCAACGTCCTGACTTTC.

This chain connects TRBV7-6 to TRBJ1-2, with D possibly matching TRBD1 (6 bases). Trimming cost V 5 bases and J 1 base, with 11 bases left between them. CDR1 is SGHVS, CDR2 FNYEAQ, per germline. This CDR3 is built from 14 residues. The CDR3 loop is CASSPGHLNYGYTF. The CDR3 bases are TGTGCCAGCAGCCCGGGACATCTTAACTATGGCTACACCTTC. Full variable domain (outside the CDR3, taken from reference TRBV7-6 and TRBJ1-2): GAGVSQSPRYKVTKRGQDVALRCDPISGHVSLYWYRQALGQGPEFLTYFNYEAQQDKSGLPNDRFSAERPEGSISTLTIQRTEQRDSAMYRCASSPGHLNYGYTFGSGTRLTVV.